Each of the 30 T cell receptor beta chains below was sequenced from the same sample in a study of blood T cell repertoires in COVID-19. This table comes from immunoSEQ multiplex PCR, and its TCRdb copy is limited to in-frame clones, with some not included. The table includes approximately 100,000 clones, roughly 82% detected once. Sequencing was done on a sample of peripheral blood. The source of these receptors is a man aged 55 to 70 with acute or convalescent COVID-19.

CDR3 loop: CASSFPTSGSDEQFF. The CDR3 coding sequence is TGTGCCAGCAGCTTCCCGACTAGCGGGAGCGATGAGCAGTTCTTC. The chain uses TRBV7-2 and TRBJ2-1; 12 bases fit TRBD2. Germline loops: CDR1 SGHTA, CDR2 FQGNSA. V gave up 3 bases and J gave up 8 bases; unmatched junction bases: 5. The CDR3 runs 15 residues.

The CDR3 region is CASSYSRDTYEQYF. DNA of the CDR3: TGTGCCAGCAGTTACTCGAGGGACACCTACGAGCAGTACTTC. The gene calls are TRBV6-5 and TRBJ2-7; D perhaps matches TRBD1 (6 bases). Per the germline V gene, CDR1 is MNHEY and CDR2 is SVGAGI. The CDR3 is made up of 14 amino acids. The ends were cut back, 0 bases at V and 2 bases at J, with 8 bases in the middle.

The chain's CDR3 is CASSLVDRAGEKLFF. In nucleotides, the CDR3 is TGCGCCAGCAGCTTGGTGGACAGGGCGGGAGAAAAACTGTTTTTT. The chain is built from TRBV5-1 and TRBJ1-4; 8 nucleotides line up with TRBD1. Per the germline V gene, CDR1 is SGHRS and CDR2 is YFSETQ. CDR3 length equals 15 residues. V was clipped by 0 bases and J by 8 bases; unmatched bases: 6.

The rearrangement links TRBV5-5 to TRBJ2-1; unclear D gene. Trimming removed 0 bases at V and 0 bases at J, with 7 bases between. The germline V gene encodes CDR1 SGHKS and CDR2 YYEKEE (reference sequence). This CDR3 comprises 15 residues. CDR3 loop: CASSLEESSYNEQFF. In nucleotides, the CDR3 is TGTGCCAGCAGCTTGGAGGAGAGCTCCTACAATGAGCAGTTCTTC.

The chain joins TRBV2 to TRBJ2-1, with D perhaps TRBD2 (6 bases). The CDR3 is 13 residues long. Per germline, CDR1 SNHLY and CDR2 FYNNEI. V gave up 7 bases and J gave up 1 base, with 8 bases separating them. The chain's CDR3 is CASTRGSYNEQFF. CDR3 DNA: TGTGCCAGCACCCGGGGGTCCTACAATGAGCAGTTCTTC.

V usage is TRBV9 and J usage is TRBJ1-1; D gene ambiguous. Trimming removed 0 bases from V and 6 bases from J, with 15 bases in between. The V gene's germline CDR1 is SGDLS and CDR2 YYNGEE. The CDR3 contains 15 residues. The CDR3 here is CASSVVGGRVAEAFF. As DNA, the CDR3 is TGTGCCAGCAGCGTAGTTGGAGGTCGGGTAGCTGAAGCTTTCTTT.

The chain links TRBV2 to TRBJ2-2; 11 bases line up with TRBD2. This CDR3 is 17 amino acids long. After removal of 7 bases from V and 5 bases from J, the junction contained 12 bases not matched to a gene. The germline V gene encodes CDR1 SNHLY and CDR2 FYNNEI. The DNA of the CDR3 is TGTGCCAGCAAAGAGGAACCGGGACTAGCGGTTACCGGGGAGCTGTTTTTT. This gives the protein CASKEEPGLAVTGELFF.

This clone has only one observation. The chain combines TRBV20-1 with TRBJ2-3; TRBD1 might be the D (5 bases). The ends were cut back, 3 bases at V and 0 bases at J, with 13 bases in the middle. The CDR3 sequence is 15 residues long. Germline V CDR1 and CDR2: DFQATT, SNEGSKA (reference sequence). CDR3: CSASKGQGSTDTQYF. Here the CDR3 DNA reads TGCAGTGCTAGTAAAGGTCAGGGCAGCACAGATACGCAGTATTTT.

CDR3 nucleotides: TGTGCCAGCAGCTTAGCGCTACTAGTGGGTGAGCAGTACTTC. Translating it yields CASSLALLVGEQYF. The gene calls are TRBV7-8 and TRBJ2-7, with D possibly being TRBD2 (5 bases). CDR1 SGHVS and CDR2 FQNEAQ come from the germline V gene. The CDR3 is 14 amino acids. The V gene lost 0 bases and the J gene lost 7 bases, with 13 bases spanning the gap.

V gene TRBV9 combines with J gene TRBJ1-1; D is unresolved. Trimming took off 1 base at V and 1 base at J, with 5 bases between the two ends. Germline V gene data show CDR1 as SGDLS and CDR2 as YYNGEE. There are 13 residues in the CDR3. Here the CDR3 DNA reads TGTGCCAGCAGCGTAAACAAGAACACTGAAGCTTTCTTT. It encodes CASSVNKNTEAFF.

The chain links TRBV4-1 to TRBJ2-6; TRBD1 matches at 7 bases. In germline, CDR1 is MGHRA, CDR2 YSYEKL. V trimming: 1 base; J trimming: 1 base; junction bases outside the gene matches: 7. This CDR3 contains 18 residues. CDR3 bases: TGCGCCAGCAGCCAAGTCGGGACAGCGAGATCTGGGGCCAACGTCCTGACTTTC. Protein sequence: CASSQVGTARSGANVLTF.

CDR3 protein: CASSLSGDQPQHF. The CDR3 DNA reads as TGTGCCAGCAGCTTGTCGGGAGATCAGCCCCAGCATTTT. The J gene is TRBJ1-5, the V gene TRBV5-6; D ambiguous. Trimming removed 1 base from V and 5 bases from J, with 7 bases in between. The CDR3 contains 13 residues. Germline-derived CDR1 and CDR2 are SGHDT and YYEEEE. The whole variable domain, remainder taken from reference TRBV5-6 and TRBJ1-5, is DAGVTQSPTHLIKTRGQQVTLRCSPKSGHDTVSWYQQALGQGPQFIFQYYEEEERQRGNFPDRFSGHQFPNYSSELNVNALLLGDSALYLCASSLSGDQPQHFGDGTRLSIL.

The chain is built from TRBV11-1 and TRBJ2-1, with TRBD1 as a possible D gene (6 bases). This CDR3 region has 12 residues. Trimming shortened V by 4 bases and J by 9 bases, and 10 bases separated the two germline ends. CDR1 and CDR2 from the germline V gene are SGHAT and FQDESV (reference sequence). The CDR3 is CASSSQGFEQFF. The CDR3 DNA reads as TGTGCCAGCAGCTCACAGGGCTTTGAGCAGTTCTTC.

The V call is TRBV7-2, the J call TRBJ2-1, with D possibly matching TRBD2 (5 bases). The CDR3 runs 16 residues. V lost 7 bases and J 2 bases, leaving 18 bases between the germline ends. Germline CDR1 and CDR2: SGHTA and FQGNSA. CDR3 sequence reads: CASITGASIPYNEQFF. The CDR3 DNA is TGTGCCAGCATCACCGGAGCTAGCATACCCTACAATGAGCAGTTCTTC.

This chain links TRBV9 with TRBJ2-3; 8 nucleotides align to TRBD2. The CDR3 totals 15 residues. The germline V gene encodes CDR1 SGDLS and CDR2 YYNGEE. The V and J ends lost 0 bases and 4 bases, in that order; junction bases with no gene match: 4. The CDR3 spells CASSVEAGVADTQYF. In DNA form, the CDR3 reads TGTGCCAGCAGCGTAGAAGCGGGAGTCGCAGATACGCAGTATTTT.

The V and J genes are TRBV9 and TRBJ2-1; 9 bases are a match to TRBD2. The CDR3 runs 15 residues. Germline CDR1 is SGDLS and CDR2 is YYNGEE. V shed 0 bases, J shed 6 bases, and the junction held 4 bases outside the gene matches. The CDR3 loop reads CASSVAGSGSNEQFF. In nucleotides, the CDR3 is TGTGCCAGCAGCGTAGCGGGTAGCGGGAGCAATGAGCAGTTCTTC.

This clone was observed a single time. The chain is built from TRBV18 and TRBJ2-1, with 10 bases lining up with TRBD2. The germline V gene encodes CDR1 KGHSH and CDR2 LQKENI. The ends lost 4 bases at V and 7 bases at J; junction bases unmatched: 7. The CDR3 covers 15 residues. The DNA for the CDR3 is TGTGCCAGCTCACTCGGCAGCGGGGGGGCGAATGAGCAGTTCTTC. Amino acids: CASSLGSGGANEQFF.

This rearrangement joins TRBV27 to TRBJ2-5; D perhaps matches TRBD2 (6 bases). V was cut by 3 bases and J by 2 bases, with 16 bases left in between. Germline loops: CDR1 MNHEY, CDR2 SMNVEV (reference sequence). This CDR3 region has 16 residues. CDR3 residues: CASSFMAGPHQETQYF. The CDR3 DNA follows: TGTGCCAGCAGTTTTATGGCGGGGCCCCATCAAGAGACCCAGTACTTC.

This clone showed up many times. The chain carries TRBV6-5 and TRBJ1-3; 7 bases align to TRBD1. This CDR3 region has 15 residues. V trimming: 5 bases; J trimming: 0 bases; junction bases outside the gene matches: 4. The germline gives CDR1 MNHEY, CDR2 SVGAGI. CDR3 DNA sequence: TGTGCCAGCAGTAAGGGGACAGCCTCTGGAAACACCATATATTTT. Residues: CASSKGTASGNTIYF.

V usage is TRBV5-1 and J usage is TRBJ1-1, with TRBD1 matching 9 bases. Germline CDR1 SGHRS, CDR2 YFSETQ. The CDR3 has 15 residues. J was trimmed by 5 bases and V by 4 bases; bases with no gene match: 9. The CDR3: CASSITGGSETEAFF. The CDR3 DNA follows: TGCGCCAGCAGCATTACAGGGGGCAGCGAAACTGAAGCTTTCTTT.

This clone was counted once. In nucleotides, the CDR3 is TGTGCCAGCAGTCCCGAGGGGGCTTACAATGAGCAGTTCTTC. Its protein is CASSPEGAYNEQFF. V and J are TRBV6-4 and TRBJ2-1; 7 bases map to TRBD1. This CDR3 region has 14 residues. Germline CDR1 MRHNA, CDR2 SNTAGT. Trimming at V came to 5 bases and at J to 4 bases, leaving 5 bases not matched to a gene.

About this clone: Germline and junction disagree at one end, which may indicate a read error. The chain links TRBV27 to TRBJ2-3; 13 bases map to TRBD2. Germline-derived CDR1 and CDR2 are MNHEY and SMNVEV (reference sequence). CDR3 size: 12 residues. The CDR3, as DNA: TGTGCCAGCAAGGGAACTAGCGGGAGGGACATTTTT. It yields the protein CASKGTSGRDIF.

In its sample, this clone was seen a few times. This chain uses TRBV5-5 with TRBJ1-2; D might be TRBD1 (6 bases). Germline loops: CDR1 SGHKS, CDR2 YYEKEE (reference sequence). The CDR3 length is 14 residues. V shed 4 bases and J shed 0 bases, with 10 bases lying between them. CDR3 bases: TGTGCCAGCAGCCAGGACAGATCTAACTATGGCTACACCTTC. Translating gives CASSQDRSNYGYTF. The entire variable domain, with the rest obtained from reference TRBV5-5 and TRBJ1-2, is as follows: DAGVTQSPTHLIKTRGQQVTLRCSPISGHKSVSWYQQVLGQGPQFIFQYYEKEERGRGNFPDRFSARQFPNYSSELNVNALLLGDSALYLCASSQDRSNYGYTFGSGTRLTVV.

J is TRBJ1-2 and V is TRBV7-2, with unresolved D. The V end was cut by 0 bases, the J end by 4 bases, with 9 bases between. The CDR3 extends over 14 amino acids. Germline V CDR1 and CDR2: SGHTA, FQGNSA. CDR3 sequence (DNA): TGTGCCAGCAGCTTAGCGGAGTTAGGCTATGGCTACACCTTC. This codes for CASSLAELGYGYTF.

The rearrangement links TRBV19 to TRBJ2-7, with 10 nucleotides matching TRBD1. The J segment lost 0 bases and the V segment lost 6 bases, leaving 5 bases of the junction unmatched. The CDR3 contains 15 residues. Germline V gives CDR1 LNHDA, CDR2 SQIVND (reference sequence). The CDR3 here is CASRWGDRGSYEQYF. The CDR3 region has the DNA TGTGCCAGTAGATGGGGGGACAGGGGCTCCTACGAGCAGTACTTC.

The V call is TRBV7-2, the J call TRBJ2-7; 8 bases line up with TRBD2. The germline gives CDR1 SGHTA, CDR2 FQGNSA. J gave up 3 bases and V 2 bases, and 3 bases lay outside the gene matches. This CDR3 is built from 14 residues. CDR3 bases: TGTGCCAGCAGCTTAAGGCGGGAGGACTACGAGCAGTACTTC. Protein sequence: CASSLRREDYEQYF. Using reference TRBV7-2 and TRBJ2-7 for the parts outside the CDR3, the full variable domain is GAGVSQSPSNKVTEKGKDVELRCDPISGHTALYWYRQSLGQGLEFLIYFQGNSAPDKSGLPSDRFSAERTGGSVSTLTIQRTQQEDSAVYLCASSLRREDYEQYFGPGTRLTVT.

This clone was picked up a small number of times. The rearrangement links TRBV5-1 to TRBJ1-4; D possibly corresponds to TRBD1 (6 bases). V was clipped by 4 bases and J by 8 bases, with 18 bases between them. Germline CDR1 and CDR2: SGHRS and YFSETQ. This CDR3 is 15 amino acids long. The CDR3 loop is CASSPLQGRLEKLFF. In nucleotides, the CDR3 is TGCGCCAGCAGCCCTTTACAGGGTCGGTTGGAAAAACTGTTTTTT. The full variable domain, completed using reference TRBV5-1 and TRBJ1-4, is KAGVTQTPRYLIKTRGQQVTLSCSPISGHRSVSWYQQTPGQGLQFLFEYFSETQRNKGNFPGRFSGRQFSNSRSEMNVSTLELGDSALYLCASSPLQGRLEKLFFGSGTQLSVL.

CDR3 coding DNA: TGTGCCAGCAGTTTAGGGGGACAGGGGGTCACCGGGGAGCTGTTTTTT. It encodes CASSLGGQGVTGELFF. The rearrangement joins TRBV27 to TRBJ2-2, with TRBD1 matching over 11 bases. Germline values: CDR1 MNHEY, CDR2 SMNVEV (reference sequence). The CDR3 length is 16 residues. The junction had 3 bases not matched to a gene; V was cut back by 2 bases and J by 4 bases.

This chain joins TRBV30 and TRBJ1-5; D is perhaps TRBD1 (6 bases). This CDR3 comprises 15 residues. Trimming took off 1 base at V and 6 bases at J, with 16 bases between the two ends. Germline V CDR1 and CDR2: GTSNPN, SVGIG (reference sequence). In DNA, the CDR3 is TGTGCCTGGAGTGAAGGGACAACGCCTAGTCAGCCCCAGCATTTT. Translating gives CAWSEGTTPSQPQHF. The variable domain in full, with the rest retrieved from reference TRBV30 and TRBJ1-5, is SQTIHQWPATLVQPVGSPLSLECTVEGTSNPNLYWYRQAAGRGLQLLFYSVGIGQISSEVPQNLSASRPQDRQFILSSKKLLLSDSGFYLCAWSEGTTPSQPQHFGDGTRLSIL.

The rearrangement joins TRBV28 to TRBJ1-5; D possibly corresponds to TRBD1 (5 bases). The V end was cut by 4 bases, the J end by 4 bases, with 17 bases between. CDR1 is MDHEN, CDR2 SYDVKM, per germline. The CDR3 contains 16 residues. The CDR3 sequence is CASSSIRRGGNQPQHF. The CDR3, as DNA: TGTGCCAGCAGTTCTATCAGACGGGGGGGGAATCAGCCCCAGCATTTT.